This TCR beta chain originates from a study of T-cell reconstitution after alpha-beta-depleted transplantation in children. Study outcomes and limitations: As was reported, about two months after transplant, alpha-beta T cells came from several hundred expanded graft clones. Most T-cell counts and diversity one year after the transplant came from T cells that were newly produced. Surviving recipient T cells and thymic progenitors underlay high day-60 TCRbeta diversity in some patients.

With regard to this clonotype: Its antigen is still unknown.

Unique molecular identifiers were used in preparing the TCRbeta library. TCRdb reprocessed the PCR reads via MiXCR and lists one record per CDR3 protein. The repertoire has about 130,000 distinct CDR3 sequences, 8% to 10% of them found once; the top ten carry 24%. The V end was cut by 6 bases, the J end by 4 bases, with 10 bases between. There are 12 residues in the CDR3. The origin of this receptor is a girl under two years old who had a stem cell transplant for combined immunodeficiency, so the T cells may come from the graft donor. This chain links TRBV12-3 or TRBV12-4 with TRBJ2-7; D may be TRBD1 (5 bases). The sample was PBMCs, mostly from graft donor cells, taken 180 days after TCRalphabeta/CD19-depleted stem cell transplant. The CDR3 reads CASSQGLYEQYF. The CDR3, as DNA: TGTGCCAGCAGCCAGGGTCTTTACGAGCAGTACTTC.